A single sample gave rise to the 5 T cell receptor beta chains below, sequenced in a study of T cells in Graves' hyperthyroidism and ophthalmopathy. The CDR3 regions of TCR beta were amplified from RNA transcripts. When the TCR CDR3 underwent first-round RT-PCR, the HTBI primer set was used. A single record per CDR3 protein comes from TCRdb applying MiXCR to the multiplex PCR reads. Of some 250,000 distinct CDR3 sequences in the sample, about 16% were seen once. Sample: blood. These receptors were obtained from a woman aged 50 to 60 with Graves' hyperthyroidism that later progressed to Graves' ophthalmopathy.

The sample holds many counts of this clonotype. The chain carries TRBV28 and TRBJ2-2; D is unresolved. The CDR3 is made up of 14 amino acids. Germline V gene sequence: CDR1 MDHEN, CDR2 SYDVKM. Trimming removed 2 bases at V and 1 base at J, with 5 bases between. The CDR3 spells CASSLVWNTGELFF. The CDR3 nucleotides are TGTGCCAGCAGTTTAGTGTGGAACACCGGGGAGCTGTTTTTT.

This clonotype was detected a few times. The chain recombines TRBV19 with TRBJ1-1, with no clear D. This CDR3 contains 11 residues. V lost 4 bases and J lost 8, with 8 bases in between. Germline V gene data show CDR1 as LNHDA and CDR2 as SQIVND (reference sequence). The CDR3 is CASSTRAEAFF. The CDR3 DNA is TGTGCCAGTAGTACACGAGCCGAAGCTTTCTTT.

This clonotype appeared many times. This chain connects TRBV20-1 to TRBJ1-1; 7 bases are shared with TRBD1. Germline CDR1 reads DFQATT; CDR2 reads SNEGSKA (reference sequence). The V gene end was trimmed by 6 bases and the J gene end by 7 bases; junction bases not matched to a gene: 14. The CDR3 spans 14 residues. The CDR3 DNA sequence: TGCAGTGCAGCCGGGGACAGCGGGGGGAGTGAAGCTTTCTTT. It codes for CSAAGDSGGSEAFF.

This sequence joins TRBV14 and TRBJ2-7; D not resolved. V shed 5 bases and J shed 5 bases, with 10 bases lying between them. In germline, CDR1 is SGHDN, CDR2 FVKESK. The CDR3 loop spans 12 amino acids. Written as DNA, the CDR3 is TGTGCCAGCAGCTTACAGTGGAACGAGCAGTACTTC. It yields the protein CASSLQWNEQYF.

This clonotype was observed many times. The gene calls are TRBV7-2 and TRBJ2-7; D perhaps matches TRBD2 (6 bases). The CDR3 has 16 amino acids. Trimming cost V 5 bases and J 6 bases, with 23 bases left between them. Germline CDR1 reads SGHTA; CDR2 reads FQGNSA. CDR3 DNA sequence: TGTGCCAGCAGCCCCGGAGGGAGGAAGCAGGAGGGCGAGCAGTACTTC. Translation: CASSPGGRKQEGEQYF.